This TCR beta chain comes out of a study of CXCR3-negative and CXCR3-positive naive CD8 T cells. Study-level findings and limits: Surface CD5 looked about the same in the naive subsets, so the authors worked out TCR strength from TRB CDR3 properties. TRB CDR3 hydrophobicity was greater in CXCR3-positive naive cells than in CXCR3-negative naive cells.

The authors prepared UMI-labeled TRB cDNA libraries by 5' RACE. Following a re-call of the 5' RACE reads, TCRdb has one entry per CDR3 protein and lacks DNA. The sample table includes under 150,000 distinct CDR3 sequences. On this clonotype: The target antigen is unknown.

Germline CDR1 reads MNHNY; CDR2 reads SVGAGI (reference sequence). The CDR3 has 13 amino acids. Material: naive CXCR3+ CD8+ T cells from blood. This sample's subset: CD45RO-CCR7+CD27+CD95- naive CD8+ T cells expressing CXCR3 (TNR3+). This receptor was identified in a human donor in good health. Some clones in this sample may be carry-over from other donors' samples. The chain has TRBV6-6 and TRBJ1-5; the D gene TCRdb calls, TRBD1, cannot be checked with no DNA. CDR3 sequence: CASGIQGLQPQHF.